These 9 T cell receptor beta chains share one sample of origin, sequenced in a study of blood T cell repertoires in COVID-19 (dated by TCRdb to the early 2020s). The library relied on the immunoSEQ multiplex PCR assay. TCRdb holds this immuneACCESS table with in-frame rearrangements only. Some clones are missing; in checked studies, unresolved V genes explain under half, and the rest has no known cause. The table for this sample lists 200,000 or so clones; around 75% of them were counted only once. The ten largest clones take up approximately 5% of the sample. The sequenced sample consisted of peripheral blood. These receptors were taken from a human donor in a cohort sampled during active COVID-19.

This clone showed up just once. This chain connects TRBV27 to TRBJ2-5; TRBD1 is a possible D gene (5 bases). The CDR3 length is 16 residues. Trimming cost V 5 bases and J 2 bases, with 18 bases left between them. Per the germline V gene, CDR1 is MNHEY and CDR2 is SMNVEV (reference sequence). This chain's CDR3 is CASSHRRVGRQETQYF. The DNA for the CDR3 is TGTGCCAGCAGTCACCGCAGGGTAGGTCGGCAAGAGACCCAGTACTTC.

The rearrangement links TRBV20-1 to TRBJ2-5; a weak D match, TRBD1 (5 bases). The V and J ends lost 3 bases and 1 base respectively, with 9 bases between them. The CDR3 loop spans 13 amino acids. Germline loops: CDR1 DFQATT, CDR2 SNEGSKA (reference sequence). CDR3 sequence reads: CSASIGAQETQYF. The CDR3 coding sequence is TGCAGTGCTAGTATAGGGGCCCAAGAGACCCAGTACTTC.

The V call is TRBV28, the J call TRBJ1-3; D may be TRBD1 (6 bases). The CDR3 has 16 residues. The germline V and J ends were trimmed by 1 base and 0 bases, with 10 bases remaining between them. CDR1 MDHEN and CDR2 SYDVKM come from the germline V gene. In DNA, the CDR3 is TGTGCCAGCAGTTTATCTCAGGGGCGCTCTGGAAACACCATATATTTT. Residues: CASSLSQGRSGNTIYF. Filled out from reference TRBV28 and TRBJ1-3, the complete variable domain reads DVKVTQSSRYLVKRTGEKVFLECVQDMDHENMFWYRQDPGLGLRLIYFSYDVKMKEKGDIPEGYSVSREKKERFSLILESASTNQTSMYLCASSLSQGRSGNTIYFGEGSWLTVV.

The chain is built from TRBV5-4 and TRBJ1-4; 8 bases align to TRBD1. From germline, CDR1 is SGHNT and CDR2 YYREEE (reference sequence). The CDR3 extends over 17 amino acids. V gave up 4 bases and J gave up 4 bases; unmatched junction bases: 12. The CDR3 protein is CASSARQQGVGNEKLFF. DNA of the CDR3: TGTGCCAGCAGCGCTCGCCAACAGGGGGTGGGTAATGAAAAACTGTTTTTT.

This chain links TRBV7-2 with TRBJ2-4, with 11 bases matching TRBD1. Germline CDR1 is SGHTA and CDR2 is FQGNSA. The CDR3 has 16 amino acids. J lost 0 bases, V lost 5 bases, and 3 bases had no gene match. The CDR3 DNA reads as TGTGCCAGCAGCGGGGACAGGGGGACAGCCAAAAACATTCAGTACTTC. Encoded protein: CASSGDRGTAKNIQYF.

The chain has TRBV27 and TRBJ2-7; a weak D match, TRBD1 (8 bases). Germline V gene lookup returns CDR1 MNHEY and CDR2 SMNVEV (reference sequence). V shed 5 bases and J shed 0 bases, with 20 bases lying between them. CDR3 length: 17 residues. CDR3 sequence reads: CASSRLQNRGGSYEQYF. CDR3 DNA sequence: TGTGCCAGCAGTAGACTTCAAAACAGGGGGGGCTCCTACGAGCAGTACTTC.

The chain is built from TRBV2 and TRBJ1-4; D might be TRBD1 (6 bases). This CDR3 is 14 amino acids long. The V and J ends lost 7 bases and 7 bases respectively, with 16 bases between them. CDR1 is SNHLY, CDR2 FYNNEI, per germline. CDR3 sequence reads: CASKGAQGSEKLFF. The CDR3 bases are TGTGCCAGCAAAGGCGCCCAGGGGAGTGAAAAACTGTTTTTT. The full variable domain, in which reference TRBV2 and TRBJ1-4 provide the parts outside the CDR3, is EPEVTQTPSHQVTQMGQEVILRCVPISNHLYFYWYRQILGQKVEFLVSFYNNEISEKSEIFDDQFSVERPDGSNFTLKIRSTKLEDSAMYFCASKGAQGSEKLFFGSGTQLSVL.

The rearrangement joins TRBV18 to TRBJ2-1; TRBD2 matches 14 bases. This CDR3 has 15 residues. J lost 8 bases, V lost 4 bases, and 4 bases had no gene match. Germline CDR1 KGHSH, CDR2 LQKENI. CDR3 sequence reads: CASSLGLAGVDEQFF. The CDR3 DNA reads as TGTGCCAGCTCACTGGGACTAGCGGGAGTGGATGAGCAGTTCTTC.

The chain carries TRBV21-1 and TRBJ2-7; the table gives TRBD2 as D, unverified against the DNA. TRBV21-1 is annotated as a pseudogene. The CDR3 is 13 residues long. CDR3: CASSKAGAYEQYF. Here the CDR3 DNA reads TGTGCCAGCAGCAAAGCCGGAGCTTACGAGCAGTACTTC.